This TCR beta chain came from a study of PD-1 blockade in mismatch repair-deficient tumors. About the research overall: Patients had eleven to twelve mismatch repair-deficient cancer types, all previously treated and progressing.

The V and J ends lost 3 bases and 2 bases, in that order; junction bases with no gene match: 4. The CDR3 is 14 residues long. Germline V gene data show CDR1 as MDHEN and CDR2 as SYDVKM. Measured with immunoSEQ multiplex PCR; TCRdb has only the in-frame clones, and not every one. The data show over 30,000 clones, 80% seen once. This clonotype was obtained from an adult with mismatch repair-deficient cancer. The input for sequencing was PBMCs, taken around 6 weeks after starting pembrolizumab. J is TRBJ2-7 and V is TRBV28, with 7 bases fitting TRBD1. The CDR3 sequence: CASSFTGAPYEQYF. CDR3 in DNA: TGTGCCAGCAGTTTTACAGGGGCCCCCTACGAGCAGTACTTC.